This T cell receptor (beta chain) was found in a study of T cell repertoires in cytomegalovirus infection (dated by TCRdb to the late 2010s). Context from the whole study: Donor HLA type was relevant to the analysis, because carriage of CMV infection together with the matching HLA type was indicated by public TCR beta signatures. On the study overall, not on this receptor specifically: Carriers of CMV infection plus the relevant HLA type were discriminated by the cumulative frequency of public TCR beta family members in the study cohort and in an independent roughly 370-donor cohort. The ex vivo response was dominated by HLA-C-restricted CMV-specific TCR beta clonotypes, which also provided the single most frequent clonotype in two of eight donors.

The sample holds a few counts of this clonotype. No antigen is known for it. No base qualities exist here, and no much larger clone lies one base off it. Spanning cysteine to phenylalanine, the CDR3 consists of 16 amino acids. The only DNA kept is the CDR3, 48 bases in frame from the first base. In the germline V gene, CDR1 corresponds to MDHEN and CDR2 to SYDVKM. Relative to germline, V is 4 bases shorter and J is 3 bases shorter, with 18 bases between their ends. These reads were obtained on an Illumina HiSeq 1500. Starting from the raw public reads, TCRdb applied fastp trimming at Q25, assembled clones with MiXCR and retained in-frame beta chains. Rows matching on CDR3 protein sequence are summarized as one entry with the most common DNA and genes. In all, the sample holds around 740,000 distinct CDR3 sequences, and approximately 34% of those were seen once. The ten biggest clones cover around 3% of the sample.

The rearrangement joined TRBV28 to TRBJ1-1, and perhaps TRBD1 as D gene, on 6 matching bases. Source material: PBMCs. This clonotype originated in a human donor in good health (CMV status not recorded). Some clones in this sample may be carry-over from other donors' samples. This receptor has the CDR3 CASSSPGGGEHTEAFF. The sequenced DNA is TGTGCCAGCAGTTCACCTGGGGGGGGCGAGCACACTGAAGCTTTCTTT.